This entry is about one T cell receptor beta chain. Its antigen is undetermined. In the PCR, 60 Vbeta and 13 Jbeta primers were used. Profiled with immunoSEQ multiplex PCR; TCRdb holds only in-frame clones, not every one. The sample includes 120,000 to 150,000 clones, roughly 80% of them seen just once. This CDR3 has 11 amino acids. V lost 6 bases to trimming and J lost 7 bases, with 12 bases between them. The V gene's germline CDR1 is GTSNPN and CDR2 SVGIG (reference sequence). The sample comes from a study of cytomegalovirus exposure and HLA in healthy donors. Overall study results and limits: In vitro assays verified that a few CMV-associated chains recognized CMV antigens specifically. As was reported, the classifier diagnosed cytomegalovirus status with high specificity and sensitivity. As a later analysis revealed, most CMV-associated TCR beta chains appeared HLA-restricted.

Specimen: PBMCs. The V call is TRBV30, the J call TRBJ1-1; D possibly corresponds to TRBD1 (5 bases). This TCR was sampled from a woman aged 40 to 50 in good health and CMV-seropositive. Here the CDR3 DNA reads TGTGCCTGTTGCGGGGACTTTGAAGCTTTCTTT. Encoded protein: CACCGDFEAFF.